This TCR beta chain was recovered during a study of response to subunit inactivated influenza vaccine. Trimming took off 4 bases at V and 8 bases at J, with 16 bases between the two ends. CDR1 SGHRS and CDR2 YFSETQ come from the germline V gene. The CDR3 has 14 amino acids. This clonotype was counted only a few times. Each CDR3 protein is one row after TCRdb ran MiXCR on the RT-PCR reads. This sample has about 540,000 distinct CDR3 sequences, with around 21% found just once. These data also featured in a second study, about T cells expressing NK-cell markers. This second report adds: Generation of TCR beta cDNA was performed by 5'RACE template switching incorporating UMIs.

V usage is TRBV5-1 and J usage is TRBJ2-1; D perhaps matches TRBD2 (6 bases). This clonotype was obtained from a man aged 50-59 years who received an inactivated influenza vaccine. The material was CD4+ T cells sorted from PBMCs, obtained 11 to 12 days after vaccination. CDR3 region: CASSTSGTADEQFF. The CDR3 nucleotides read TGCGCCAGCAGCACCTCAGGGACTGCGGATGAGCAGTTCTTC.